Below are 13 T cell receptor beta chains sequenced from a single sample in a study of tumor and adjacent non-tumor tissue in lung cancer. This sample's RNA came from whole unsorted tissue. Distant lung tissue was collected more than 3 cm away from the tumor edge. The library came from three nested PCR rounds adapted from ARM-PCR protocols. TCRdb reprocessed the multiplex PCR reads with MiXCR, giving one entry per CDR3 protein. Here the sample spans 60,000 or so distinct CDR3 sequences, over 60% being singletons. Sequencing was carried out using distant non-tumor lung tissue. These receptors all stem from a man aged 65 to 79 with non-small cell lung cancer.

This clonotype has a count of ten or more. This chain uses TRBV5-4 with TRBJ1-1; D uncertain. CDR3 length: 15 amino acids. V was trimmed by 6 bases and J by 4 bases, leaving 19 bases between them. Germline values: CDR1 SGHNT, CDR2 YYREEE (reference sequence). CDR3 DNA sequence: TGTGCCAGCACCTCTCGGGGAGGCGAGGGCACTGAAGCTTTCTTT. Translating gives CASTSRGGEGTEAFF. The full variable domain, with the rest looked up from reference TRBV5-4 and TRBJ1-1, is ETGVTQSPTHLIKTRGQQVTLRCSSQSGHNTVSWYQQALGQGPQFIFQYYREEENGRGNFPPRFSGLQFPNYSSELNVNALELDDSALYLCASTSRGGEGTEAFFGQGTRLTVV.

Ten or more counts support this clonotype. The rearrangement uses TRBV10-3 and TRBJ2-1, with 8 bases lining up with TRBD2. The trim removed 6 bases at V and 0 bases at J, leaving 10 bases unmatched. CDR1 ENHRY and CDR2 SYGVKD come from the germline V gene. This CDR3 region has 17 residues. The CDR3 spells CAISRTSGGSSYNEQFF. The CDR3 DNA is TGTGCCATCAGCCGTACTAGCGGAGGTAGCTCCTACAATGAGCAGTTCTTC.

For this clonotype: This may arise from a read error, as a much more abundant clone is one base away. The V call is TRBV7-9, the J call TRBJ1-2, with D uncertain. The CDR3 has 11 amino acids. Germline loops: CDR1 SEHNR, CDR2 FQNEAQ (reference sequence). CDR3 residues: CASNLGDGYTF. The CDR3 bases are TGTGCCAGCAACTTAGGAGATGGCTACACCTTC.

Concerning this clonotype itself: With a much larger clone just one base away, this may be a read error. The chain carries TRBV30 and TRBJ2-2; 7 bases agree with TRBD1. Germline V lookup: CDR1 GTSNPN, CDR2 SVGIG (reference sequence). The CDR3 is 14 amino acids. CDR3 nucleotide sequence: TGTGCCTGGAATAGGGGGCCGACCACCGGGGAGCTGTGTTTT. Its translation is CAWNRGPTTGELCF.

The J gene is TRBJ2-5, the V gene TRBV12-3 or TRBV12-4, with D tentatively TRBD2 (6 bases). Trimming shortened V by 6 bases and J by 2 bases, and 16 bases separated the two germline ends. This CDR3 contains 15 residues. CDR3 DNA: TGTGCCAGCAGCCCGGGACTTGAGCCTCAAGAGACCCAGTACTTC. As protein: CASSPGLEPQETQYF.

Comments on this clonotype: In this CDR3 the conserved last residue, phenylalanine or tryptophan, is missing, so a read error is likely. The rearrangement links TRBV6-1 to TRBJ2-6; tentatively, D is TRBD1 (6 bases). The germline V gene has CDR1 MNHNS and CDR2 SASEGT. This CDR3 has 16 residues. The CDR3 sequence is CASSAEDSSGANALTL. The CDR3 nucleotides are TGTGCCAGCAGTGCCGAGGACAGCTCTGGAGCCAACGCCCTGACTCTC.

In the case of this clonotype: A much larger clone differs from this one at a single base, so this may be a read error. The chain has TRBV5-4 and TRBJ2-3; 8 positions agree with TRBD2. Unmatched junction bases numbered 4, after V lost 1 base and J lost 3 bases. CDR1 SGHNT and CDR2 YYREEE come from the germline V gene (reference sequence). The CDR3 spans 15 residues. The CDR3 region has the DNA TGTGCCAGCAGCTTGACCCGGGAGGGAACAGATACGCAGTATTTT. Protein product: CASSLTREGTDTQYF.

The table lists this clonotype with many counts. The chain couples TRBV5-4 to TRBJ2-2; D not certain. Deletions cut 2 bases from V and 6 bases from J, with 11 bases between. This CDR3 comprises 14 residues. CDR1 is SGHNT, CDR2 YYREEE, per germline (reference sequence). CDR3 in DNA: TGTGCCAGCAGCTTTAGGCGAGACGCCGGGGAGCTGTTTTTT. This codes for CASSFRRDAGELFF.

This clonotype has only a few counts. The V and J genes are TRBV6-4 and TRBJ2-1; 12 bases map to TRBD1. This CDR3 region has 15 residues. The V segment lost 6 bases and the J segment 12 bases; nucleotides outside the gene matches: 12. In germline, CDR1 is MRHNA, CDR2 SNTAGT. Here the CDR3 DNA reads TGTGCCAGCAGCCTCACCGGGACAGGGGGCGATGTGCAGTTCTTC. Translated, it gives CASSLTGTGGDVQFF.

This clonotype was picked up many times. The rearrangement joins TRBV6-5 to TRBJ2-3; no reliable D call. There are 13 residues in the CDR3. Germline V gene sequence: CDR1 MNHEY, CDR2 SVGAGI. Trimming left V 5 bases short and J 6 bases short, with 12 bases between. The CDR3 bases are TGTGCCAGCAGTCGACTCATGCGGGATACGCAGTATTTT. It specifies CASSRLMRDTQYF.

This sequence joins TRBV6-6 and TRBJ2-7; 8 positions agree with TRBD2. V shed 2 bases and J 3 bases; nucleotides not matched to a gene: 21. CDR1 and CDR2 (germline): MNHNY, SVGAGI (reference sequence). This CDR3 comprises 20 residues. CDR3 in DNA: TGTGCCAGCAGTTACGGTTCGACTAGCGTGAGGTTCCCTTCTAACTACGAGCAGTACTTC. This sequence encodes CASSYGSTSVRFPSNYEQYF.

Notes on this clonotype: A read error is possible here, since a much larger clone lies one base away. The chain links TRBV28 to TRBJ2-3; D is ambiguous. V lost 5 bases, J lost 0 bases, and 12 bases lay in between. The CDR3 is made up of 15 amino acids. CDR1 is MDHEN and CDR2 is SYDVKM in the germline V gene. CDR3 DNA sequence: TGTGCCAGCAGTCTACAACCAAGTAGCACAGATACGCAGTATTTT. Translating it yields CASSLQPSSTDTQYF. Using reference TRBV28 and TRBJ2-3 for the parts outside the CDR3, the full variable domain is DVKVTQSSRYLVKRTGEKVFLECVQDMDHENMFWYRQDPGLGLRLIYFSYDVKMKEKGDIPEGYSVSREKKERFSLILESASTNQTSMYLCASSLQPSSTDTQYFGPGTRLTVL.

This rearrangement joins TRBV20-1 to TRBJ2-7; D might be TRBD1 (6 bases). The CDR3 has 14 residues. Germline assignment: CDR1 DFQATT and CDR2 SNEGSKA (reference sequence). The V and J ends lost 6 bases and 1 base respectively, with 16 bases between them. The CDR3 loop is CSASSQGHSYEQYF. Written as DNA, the CDR3 is TGCAGTGCCTCGTCGCAGGGACATTCCTACGAGCAGTACTTC.